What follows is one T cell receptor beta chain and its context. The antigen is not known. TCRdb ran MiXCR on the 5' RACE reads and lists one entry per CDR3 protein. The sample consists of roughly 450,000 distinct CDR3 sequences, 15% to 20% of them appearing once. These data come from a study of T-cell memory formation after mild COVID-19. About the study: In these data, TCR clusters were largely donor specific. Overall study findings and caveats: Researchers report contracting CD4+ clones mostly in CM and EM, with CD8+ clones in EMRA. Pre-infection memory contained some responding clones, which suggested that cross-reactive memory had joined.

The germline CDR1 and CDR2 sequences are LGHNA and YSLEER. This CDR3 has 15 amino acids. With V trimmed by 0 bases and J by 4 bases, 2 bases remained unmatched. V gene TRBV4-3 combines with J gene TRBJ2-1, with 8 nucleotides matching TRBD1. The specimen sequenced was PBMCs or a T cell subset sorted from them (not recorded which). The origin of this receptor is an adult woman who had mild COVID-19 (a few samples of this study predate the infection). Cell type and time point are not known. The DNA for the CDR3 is TGCGCCAGCAGCCAAGAAGGACAGGGTTACAATGAGCAGTTCTTC. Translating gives CASSQEGQGYNEQFF.